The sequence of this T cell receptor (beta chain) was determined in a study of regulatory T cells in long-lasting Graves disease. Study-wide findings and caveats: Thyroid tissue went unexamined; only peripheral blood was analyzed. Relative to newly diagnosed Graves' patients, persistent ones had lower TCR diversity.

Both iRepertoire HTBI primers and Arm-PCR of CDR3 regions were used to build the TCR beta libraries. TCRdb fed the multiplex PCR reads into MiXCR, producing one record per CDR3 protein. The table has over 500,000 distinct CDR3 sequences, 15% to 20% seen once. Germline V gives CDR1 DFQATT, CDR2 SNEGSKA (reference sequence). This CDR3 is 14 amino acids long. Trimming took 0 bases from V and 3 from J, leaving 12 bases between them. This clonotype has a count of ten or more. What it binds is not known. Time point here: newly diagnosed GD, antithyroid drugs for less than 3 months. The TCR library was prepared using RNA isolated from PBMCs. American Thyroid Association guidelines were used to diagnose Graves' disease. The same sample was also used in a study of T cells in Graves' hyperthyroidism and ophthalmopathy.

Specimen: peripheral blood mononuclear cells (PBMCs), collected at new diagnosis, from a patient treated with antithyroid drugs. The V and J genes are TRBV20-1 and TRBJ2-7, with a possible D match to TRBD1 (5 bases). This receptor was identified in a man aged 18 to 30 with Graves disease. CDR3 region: CSARDHRFSYEQYF. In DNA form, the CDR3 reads TGCAGTGCTAGAGACCACAGGTTCAGCTACGAGCAGTACTTC.